Here is one T cell receptor beta chain with its context. The antigen is unknown. Clones were sequenced by immunoSEQ multiplex PCR, and TCRdb holds only the in-frame ones, with some missing. The data hold around 70,000 clones, with more than 85% observed a single time. Only cases whose brain tissue showed the highest T cell transcript signatures were sequenced. Before surgery, patients took at least one anti-epileptic drug. J gave up 5 bases and V 4 bases, and 10 bases lay outside the gene matches. Germline V gives CDR1 KGHSH, CDR2 LQKENI. CDR3 size: 18 residues. The data belong to a study of brain T cells in children with intractable seizures. Study results and caveats: HCMV serostatus was not known, and viral specificity came from CDR3 similarity only.

The chain combines TRBV18 with TRBJ1-6; 11 bases line up with TRBD1. This clonotype was sampled from a boy under three years old with tuberous sclerosis and intractable seizures. This specimen consisted of peripheral blood, obtained at surgery. The DNA of the CDR3 is TGTGCCAGCTCACACCGGGACAGGGGGAATCAAAATAATTCACCCCTCCACTTT. It encodes CASSHRDRGNQNNSPLHF.